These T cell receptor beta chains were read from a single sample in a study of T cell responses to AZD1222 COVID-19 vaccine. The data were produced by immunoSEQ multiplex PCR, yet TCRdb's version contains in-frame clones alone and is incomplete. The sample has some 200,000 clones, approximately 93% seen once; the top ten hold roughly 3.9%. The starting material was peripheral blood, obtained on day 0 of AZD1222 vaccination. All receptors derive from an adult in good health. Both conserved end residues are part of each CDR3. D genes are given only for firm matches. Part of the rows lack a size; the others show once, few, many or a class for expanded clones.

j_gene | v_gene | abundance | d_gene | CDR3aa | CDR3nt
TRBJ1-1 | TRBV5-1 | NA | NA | CASTLGLNTEAFF | TGCGCCAGTACCCTCGGCTTAAACACTGAAGCTTTCTTT
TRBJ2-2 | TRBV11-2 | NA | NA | CASSFGRVGTGELFF | TGTGCCAGCAGCTTCGGCAGGGTTGGCACCGGGGAGCTGTTTTTT
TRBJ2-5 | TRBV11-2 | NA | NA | CASSLGAASQETQYF | TGTGCCAGCAGCTTAGGAGCGGCTTCCCAAGAGACCCAGTACTTC
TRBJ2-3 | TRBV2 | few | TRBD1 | CASSSTGQATDTQYF | TGTGCCAGCAGTTCGACAGGGCAAGCGACAGATACGCAGTATTTT
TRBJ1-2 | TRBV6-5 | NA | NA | CASRRTGNYGYTF | TGTGCCAGCAGGAGGACGGGGAACTATGGCTACACCTTC
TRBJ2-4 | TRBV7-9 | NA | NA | CASSRDRSKNIQYF | TGTGCCAGCAGCCGAGACCGTTCCAAAAACATTCAGTACTTC
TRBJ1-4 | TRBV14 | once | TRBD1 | CASSRNRGTNEKLFF | TGTGCCAGCAGTCGAAACAGGGGAACTAATGAAAAACTGTTTTTT
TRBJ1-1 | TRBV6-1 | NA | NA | CASSDGKAFF | TGTGCCAGCAGTGACGGGAAAGCTTTCTTT
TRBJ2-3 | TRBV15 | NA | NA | CATSREGAGNTDTQYF | TGTGCCACCAGCAGAGAGGGGGCGGGGAACACAGATACGCAGTATTTT
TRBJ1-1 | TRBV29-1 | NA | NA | CSVEPHLGDTEAFF | TGCAGCGTCGAGCCTCACCTTGGCGACACTGAAGCTTTCTTT
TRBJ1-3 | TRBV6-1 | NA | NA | CASSERRGGSGNTIYF | TGTGCCAGCAGTGAACGAAGAGGGGGTAGTGGAAACACCATATATTTT
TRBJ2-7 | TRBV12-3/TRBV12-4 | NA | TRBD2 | CASSLGEGVEQYF | TGTGCCAGCAGTTTAGGGGAGGGTGTCGAGCAGTACTTC
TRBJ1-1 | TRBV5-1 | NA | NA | CASSLKPRGLSSYTEAFF | TGCGCCAGCAGCTTGAAACCCCGCGGACTATCTTCGTACACTGAAGCTTTCTTT
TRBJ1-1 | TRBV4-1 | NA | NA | CASSQVGGRTEEAFF | TGCGCCAGCAGCCAAGTAGGGGGGCGCACCGAAGAAGCTTTCTTT
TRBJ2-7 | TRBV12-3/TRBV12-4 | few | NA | CASSAGYEQYF | TGTGCCAGCAGTGCAGGCTACGAGCAGTACTTC
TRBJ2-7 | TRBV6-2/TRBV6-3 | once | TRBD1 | CASSARDRPFLREQYF | TGTGCCAGCAGCGCCAGGGACAGGCCGTTTCTGAGGGAGCAGTACTTC
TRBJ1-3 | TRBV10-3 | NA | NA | CAIGRGSSGNTIYF | TGTGCCATTGGCAGGGGAAGCTCTGGAAACACCATATATTTT
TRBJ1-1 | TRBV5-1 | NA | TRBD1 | CASIPGTANTEAFF | TGCGCCAGCATCCCAGGGACAGCTAACACTGAAGCTTTCTTT
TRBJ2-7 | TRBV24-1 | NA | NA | CAYLERQDYEQYF | TGTGCCTATTTAGAGAGACAGGACTACGAGCAGTACTTC
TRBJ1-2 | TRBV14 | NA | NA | CASRGGNYGYTF | TGTGCCAGCAGAGGCGGAAACTATGGCTACACCTTC
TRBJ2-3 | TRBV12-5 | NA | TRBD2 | CASGLGLAVSTDTQYF | TGTGCTAGTGGTTTGGGACTAGCGGTTAGCACAGATACGCAGTATTTT
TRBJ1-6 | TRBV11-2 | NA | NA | CASSSSSGVPNSPLHF | TGTGCCAGCAGCTCGAGTTCTGGAGTCCCTAATTCACCCCTCCACTTT
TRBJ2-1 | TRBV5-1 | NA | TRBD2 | CASSLARGGSNEQFF | TGCGCCAGCAGCTTGGCCCGTGGCGGGAGCAATGAGCAGTTCTTC
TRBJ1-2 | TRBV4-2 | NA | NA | CASSQAANLNYGYTF | TGTGCCAGCAGCCAAGCAGCGAACTTAAACTATGGCTACACCTTC
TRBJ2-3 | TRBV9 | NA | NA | CASSVVPTDTQYF | TGTGCCAGCAGCGTAGTCCCCACAGATACGCAGTATTTT
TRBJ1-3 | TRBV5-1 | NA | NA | CASSLQGYSGNTIYF | TGCGCCAGCAGCTTGCAGGGGTACTCTGGAAACACCATATATTTT
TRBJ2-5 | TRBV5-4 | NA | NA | CASSLRDREQETQYF | TGTGCCAGCAGTCTCCGAGACAGAGAGCAAGAGACCCAGTACTTC
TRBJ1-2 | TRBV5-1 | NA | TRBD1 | CASSFNGQGVYGYTF | TGCGCCAGCAGTTTCAATGGACAGGGCGTCTATGGCTACACCTTC
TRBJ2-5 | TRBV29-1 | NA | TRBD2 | CSAGRGLAGVQETQYF | TGCAGCGCCGGGAGGGGACTAGCGGGGGTACAAGAGACCCAGTACTTC
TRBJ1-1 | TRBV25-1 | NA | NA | CASSEYKGNTEAFF | TGTGCCAGCAGTGAATATAAGGGTAACACTGAAGCTTTCTTT